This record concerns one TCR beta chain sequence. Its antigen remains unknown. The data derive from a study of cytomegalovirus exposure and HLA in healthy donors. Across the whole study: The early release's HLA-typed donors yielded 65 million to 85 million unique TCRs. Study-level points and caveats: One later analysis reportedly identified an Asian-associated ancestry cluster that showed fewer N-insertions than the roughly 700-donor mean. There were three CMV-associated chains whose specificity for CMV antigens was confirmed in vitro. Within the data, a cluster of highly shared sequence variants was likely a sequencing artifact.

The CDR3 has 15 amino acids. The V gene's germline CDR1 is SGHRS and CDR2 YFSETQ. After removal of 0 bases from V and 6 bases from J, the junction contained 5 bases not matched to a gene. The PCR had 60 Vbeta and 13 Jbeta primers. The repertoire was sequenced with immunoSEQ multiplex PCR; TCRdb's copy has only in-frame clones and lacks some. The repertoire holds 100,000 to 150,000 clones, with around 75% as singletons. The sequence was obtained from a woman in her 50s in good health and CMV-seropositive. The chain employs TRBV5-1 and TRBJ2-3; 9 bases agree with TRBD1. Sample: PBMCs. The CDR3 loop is CASSLGDRDIDTQYF. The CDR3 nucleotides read TGCGCCAGCAGCTTGGGGGACAGGGATATTGATACGCAGTATTTT.